One T cell receptor (beta chain) is described in this entry. This sample is part of a study of blood T cell repertoires in COVID-19. Libraries were prepared by immunoSEQ multiplex PCR; TCRdb keeps only in-frame clonotypes and omits some of them. The sample shows 250,000 to 400,000 clones, around 87% of them seen only once. Germline V gene data show CDR1 as LNHNV and CDR2 as YYDKDF (reference sequence). There are 14 residues in the CDR3. Germline trimming cut 5 bases from V and 8 bases from J; bases unmatched to any gene: 9. Sequenced: PBMCs or T cells enriched from blood (not recorded which). This TCR was recovered from a woman younger than 45 who had recovered from COVID-19. The V and J genes are TRBV15 and TRBJ2-1; the match to TRBD2 covers 7 bases. DNA of the CDR3: TGTGCCACCAGCCCCTACGGGGGGAGGGATGAGCAGTTCTTC. Protein: CATSPYGGRDEQFF.